This is a list of T cell receptor beta chains from one sample in a study of blood T cell repertoires in COVID-19. Clones were sequenced by immunoSEQ multiplex PCR, and TCRdb holds only the in-frame ones, with some missing. The data contain some 420,000 clones, 80% to 90% of them singletons. Sequences were obtained from PBMCs or T cells enriched from blood (not recorded which). These receptors were taken from a man under 40 who had recovered from COVID-19. Both conserved end residues are part of each CDR3.

j_call,v_call,cdr3_aa
TRBJ2-1,TRBV7-2,CASSLDWGGYNEQFF
TRBJ1-2,TRBV6-5,CASSSLKNYGYTF
TRBJ1-1,TRBV29-1,CSVEVSQMNTEAFF
TRBJ2-7,TRBV10-3,CAISVTGQQTGEQYF
TRBJ1-1,TRBV25-1,CASSAGENTEAFF
TRBJ2-1,TRBV4-1,CASSRLPSGSLNEQFF
TRBJ2-5,TRBV5-1,CASSPGGTSGSPKTQYF
TRBJ1-5,TRBV18,CASSPGTGIKPQHF
TRBJ1-5,TRBV2,CASSVGLAVEPQHF
TRBJ1-5,TRBV19,CASSSGPGENQPQHF
TRBJ1-2,TRBV6-6,CASLPAGTGRNYGYTF
TRBJ1-1,TRBV6-5,CASHGTVNTEAFF
TRBJ2-1,TRBV11-2,CASSLEEVSNEQFF
TRBJ2-1,TRBV7-9,CASSSMGTGGNEQFF